The entry below gives a single T cell receptor (beta chain) sequence along with its context. In its sample, this clone was seen a few times. Its cognate antigen has yet to be identified. No base quality values were provided; no much bigger clone lies one nucleotide off. The immunoSEQ Assay, a bias-controlled multiplex PCR, was used to amplify TCRbeta CDR3 regions from genomic DNA. The paper's data handling went like this. The number of nucleated cells in each sample was estimated from the amplification of reference gene primers within the assay. To quantify the absolute abundance of each unique TCRbeta CDR3 rearrangement, sequence reads were collapsed and filtered. For each sample, productive Simpson clonality was calculated by taking the square root of Simpson's diversity index across productive rearrangements. This is the immuneACCESS table as TCRdb keeps it, with only in-frame sequences that have V and J called. A part of the clones is gone; compared with another copy, unresolved V genes explain less than half, and the rest is unexplained. That table supplies the V and J calls and clone size; D and trimming were determined from the DNA. The sample records 99,000 or so clones, 90% to 95% of which are singletons. Roughly 5.6% of the sample is taken by the ten largest.

The sample comes from a study of blood T cell repertoires in COVID-19 (dated by TCRdb to 2019 to 2021). Study-level background: The collaborator samples originated in the United States, Italy and Spain and spanned the acute and convalescent phases of COVID-19. The material from the prospective study consisted of cDNA or gDNA derived from T cells, B-cell-depleted T cells, or PBMCs. The dataset comprised deeply sampled blood TCRbeta repertoires from subjects exposed to, actively infected with, or recovered from COVID-19. The repertoires were released in a freely available public database meant as a resource for research on the immune response to SARS-CoV-2. The samples were drawn from two sources: the first 160 participants of the ongoing ImmuneRACE study, and 950 to 1,500 subjects contributed by 6 global collaborators. The sample metadata nearly always contained a de-identified subject ID, COVID-19 status, age in years and sex. HLA class I and class II types, where available, came from metadata supplied by the sample provider rather than from assay-based typing.

Paper-wide results and their limitations: The amount of clinical and demographic metadata varied by source and participant and was provided uncurated.

Trimming takes 5 bases off V and 5 bases off J; junction bases not matched to a gene: 11. The germline V gene (reference sequence) supplies CDR1 SEHNR and CDR2 FQNEAQ. From the cysteine up to the phenylalanine, the CDR3 has a length of 15 residues. Solely the CDR3 DNA is kept, with 45 bases framed from the first base. The collaborating institutions used their own protocols to collect whole blood in K2EDTA tubes. For TCRbeta analysis, collaborators shipped samples in one of three forms: frozen whole blood, isolated PBMCs, or DNA extracted from either of those sample types. The chain uses TRBV7-9 and TRBJ2-7; 8 bases in the junction line up with TRBD2. What was sequenced was peripheral blood. The sequence was obtained from a human donor in a cohort sampled during active COVID-19. The CDR3 is CASSEGFASGHEQYF. The nucleotide sequence is given as TGTGCCAGCAGCGAGGGGTTCGCTAGCGGGCACGAGCAGTACTTC.